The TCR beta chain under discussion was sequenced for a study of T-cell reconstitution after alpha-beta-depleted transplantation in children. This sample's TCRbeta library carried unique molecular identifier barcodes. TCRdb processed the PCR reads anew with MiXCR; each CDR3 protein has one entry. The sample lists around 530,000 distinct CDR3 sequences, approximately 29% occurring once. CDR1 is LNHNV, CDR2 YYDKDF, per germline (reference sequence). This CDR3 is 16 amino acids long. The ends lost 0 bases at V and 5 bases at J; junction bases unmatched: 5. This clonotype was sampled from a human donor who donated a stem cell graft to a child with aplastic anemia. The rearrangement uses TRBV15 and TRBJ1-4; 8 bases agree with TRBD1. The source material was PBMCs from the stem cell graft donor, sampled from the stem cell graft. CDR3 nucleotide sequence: TGTGCCACCAGCAGAGATTACAGGGGGGGAAATGAAAAACTGTTTTTT. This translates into CATSRDYRGGNEKLFF.